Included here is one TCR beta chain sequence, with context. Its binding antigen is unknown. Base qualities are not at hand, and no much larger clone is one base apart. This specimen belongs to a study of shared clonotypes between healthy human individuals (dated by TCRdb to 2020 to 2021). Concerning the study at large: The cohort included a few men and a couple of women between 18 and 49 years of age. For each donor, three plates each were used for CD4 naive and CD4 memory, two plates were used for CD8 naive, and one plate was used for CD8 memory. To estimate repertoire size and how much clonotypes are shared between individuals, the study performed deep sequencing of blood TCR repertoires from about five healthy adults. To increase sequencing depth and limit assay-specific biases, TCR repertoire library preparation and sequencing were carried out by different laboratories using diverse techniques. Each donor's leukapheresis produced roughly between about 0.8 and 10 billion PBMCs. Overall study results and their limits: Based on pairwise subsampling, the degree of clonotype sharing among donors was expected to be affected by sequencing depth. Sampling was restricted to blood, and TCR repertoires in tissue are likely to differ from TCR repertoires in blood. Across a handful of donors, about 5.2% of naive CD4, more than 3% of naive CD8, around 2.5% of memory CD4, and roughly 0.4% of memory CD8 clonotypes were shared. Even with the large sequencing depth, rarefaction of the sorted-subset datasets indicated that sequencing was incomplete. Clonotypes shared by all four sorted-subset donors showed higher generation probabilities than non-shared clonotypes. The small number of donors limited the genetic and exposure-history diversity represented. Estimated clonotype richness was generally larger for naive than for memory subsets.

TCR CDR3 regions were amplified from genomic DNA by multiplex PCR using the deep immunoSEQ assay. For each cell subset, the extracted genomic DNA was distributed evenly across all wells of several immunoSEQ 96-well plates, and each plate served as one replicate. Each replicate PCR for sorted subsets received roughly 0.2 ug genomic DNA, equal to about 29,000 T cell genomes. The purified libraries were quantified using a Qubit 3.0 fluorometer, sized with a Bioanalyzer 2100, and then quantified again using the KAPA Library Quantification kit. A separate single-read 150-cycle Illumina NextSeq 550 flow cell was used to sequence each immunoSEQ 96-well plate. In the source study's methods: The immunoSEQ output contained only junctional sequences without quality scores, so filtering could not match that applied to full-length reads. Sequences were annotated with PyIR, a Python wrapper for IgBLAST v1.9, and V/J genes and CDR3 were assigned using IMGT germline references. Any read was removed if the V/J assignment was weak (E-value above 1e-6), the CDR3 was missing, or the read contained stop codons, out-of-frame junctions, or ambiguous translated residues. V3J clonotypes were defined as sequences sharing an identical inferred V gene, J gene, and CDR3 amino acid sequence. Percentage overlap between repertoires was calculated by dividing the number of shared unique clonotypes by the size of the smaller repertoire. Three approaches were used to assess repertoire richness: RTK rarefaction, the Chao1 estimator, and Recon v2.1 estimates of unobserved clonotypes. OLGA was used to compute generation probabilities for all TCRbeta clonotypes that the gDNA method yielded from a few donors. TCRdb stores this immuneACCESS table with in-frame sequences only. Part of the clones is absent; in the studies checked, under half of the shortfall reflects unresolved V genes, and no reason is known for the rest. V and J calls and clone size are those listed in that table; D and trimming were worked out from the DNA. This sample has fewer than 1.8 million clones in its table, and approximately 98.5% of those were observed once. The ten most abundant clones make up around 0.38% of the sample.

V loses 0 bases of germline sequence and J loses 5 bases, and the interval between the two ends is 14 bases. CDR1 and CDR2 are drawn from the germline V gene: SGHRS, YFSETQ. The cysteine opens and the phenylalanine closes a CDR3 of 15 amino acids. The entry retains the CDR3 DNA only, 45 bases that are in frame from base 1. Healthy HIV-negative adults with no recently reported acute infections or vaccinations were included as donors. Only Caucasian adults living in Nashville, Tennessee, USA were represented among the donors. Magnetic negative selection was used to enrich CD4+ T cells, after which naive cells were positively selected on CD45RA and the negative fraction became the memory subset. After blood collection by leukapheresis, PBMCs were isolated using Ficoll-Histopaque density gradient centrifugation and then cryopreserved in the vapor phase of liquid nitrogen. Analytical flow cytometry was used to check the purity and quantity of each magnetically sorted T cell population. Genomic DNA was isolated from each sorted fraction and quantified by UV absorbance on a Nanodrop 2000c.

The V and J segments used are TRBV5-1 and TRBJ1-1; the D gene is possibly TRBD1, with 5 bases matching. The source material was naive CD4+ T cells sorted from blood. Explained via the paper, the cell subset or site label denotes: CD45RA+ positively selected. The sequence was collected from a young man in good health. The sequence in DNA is TGCGCCAGCAGCTTGGTCCGGGGCGGTGGAACTGAAGCTTTCTTT. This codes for CASSLVRGGGTEAFF.